What follows are 10 T cell receptor beta chains derived from one specimen sequenced in a study of T cell repertoires in cytomegalovirus infection. TCRdb used MiXCR to reprocess the reads, holding one entry per CDR3 protein. Here the sample spans about 740,000 distinct CDR3 sequences, 35% being singletons. Material for sequencing was PBMCs. Every receptor here comes from a human donor in good health (CMV status not recorded). Some clones in this sample may be carry-over from other donors' samples.

This clonotype was recorded a few times. The CDR3 region has the DNA TGCGCCAGCAGCCCGGGACAGGGGGGGAGAGATACGCAGTATTTT. It is translated as CASSPGQGGRDTQYF. The chain recombines TRBV5-1 with TRBJ2-3, with 11 positions matching TRBD1. V lost 4 bases to trimming and J lost 5 bases; unmatched junction nucleotides: 6. The CDR3 loop spans 15 amino acids. Germline V gives CDR1 SGHRS, CDR2 YFSETQ.

As regards this clonotype: One end of the junction varies from germline; a read error may be responsible. This chain connects TRBV28 to TRBJ2-7; TRBD1 matches 7 bases. The length of the CDR3 is 12 residues. Germline CDR1 MDHEN, CDR2 SYDVKM. The CDR3 sequence: CASRQQGNEHYF. Written as DNA, the CDR3 is TGTGCCAGCAGACAACAGGGGAACGAGCATTACTTC.

The rearrangement joins TRBV28 to TRBJ2-7; maybe TRBD2 (6 bases). This CDR3 is built from 13 residues. Germline V gives CDR1 MDHEN, CDR2 SYDVKM. Trimming removed 10 bases from V and 0 bases from J, with 13 bases in between. CDR3 loop: CATLGGTSYEQYF. DNA of the CDR3: TGTGCCACCCTAGGAGGGACCTCCTACGAGCAGTACTTC.

This clonotype was seen at least ten times. The chain employs TRBV11-3 and TRBJ2-1; 12 bases map to TRBD2. The CDR3 runs 16 residues. Germline lookup yields CDR1 SGHNT and CDR2 YENEEA. V lost 1 base and J lost 7; bases outside the gene matches: 5. This CDR3 reads CASSLASGRAGNEQFF. CDR3 coding DNA: TGTGCCAGCAGCTTAGCTAGCGGGAGGGCCGGGAATGAGCAGTTCTTC. Full variable domain (rest looked up from reference TRBV11-3 and TRBJ2-1): EAGVVQSPRYKIIEKKQPVAFWCNPISGHNTLYWYLQNLGQGPELLIRYENEEAVDDSQLPKDRFSAERLKGVDSTLKIQPAELGDSAVYLCASSLASGRAGNEQFFGPGTRLTVL.

The chain uses TRBV12-3 or TRBV12-4 and TRBJ1-5; D is unclear. This CDR3 contains 18 residues. Trimming took 5 bases from V and 0 from J, leaving 20 bases between them. CDR3 DNA sequence: TGTGCCAGCAGTCTTGACGATAGGTACCAAAATAGCAATCAGCCCCAGCATTTT. Protein: CASSLDDRYQNSNQPQHF.

The genes are TRBV4-1 and TRBJ2-7; TRBD1 matches at 9 bases. The germline gives CDR1 MGHRA, CDR2 YSYEKL. The CDR3 has 17 amino acids. With 0 bases clipped from V and 4 bases from J, the junction kept 10 bases outside the gene matches. CDR3 nucleotides: TGCGCCAGCAGCCAAGATTCTCGCCGGGACAGGGAGTACGAGCAGTACTTC. Protein product: CASSQDSRRDREYEQYF.

The DNA for the CDR3 is TGTGCCAGCAGAGCCACAGGGGAGTTCGCTGAAGCTTTCTTT. This gives the protein CASRATGEFAEAFF. The chain couples TRBV11-2 to TRBJ1-1; 7 positions match TRBD1. The CDR3 covers 14 residues. V trimming: 6 bases; J trimming: 6 bases; junction bases outside the gene matches: 10. From germline, CDR1 is SGHAT and CDR2 FQNNGV.

Notes on this clonotype: This likely comes from a read error, as the CDR3 has no conserved phenylalanine or tryptophan at its end. The chain is built from TRBV7-8 and TRBJ2-5, with 9 bases fitting TRBD1. The length of the CDR3 is 15 residues. From germline, CDR1 is SGHVS and CDR2 FQNEAQ. The junction had 10 bases not matched to a gene; V was cut back by 4 bases and J by 7 bases. CDR3 sequence: CASSYDPGQGSTQYI. As DNA, the CDR3 is TGTGCCAGCAGCTATGACCCGGGACAGGGTTCGACCCAGTACATC.

This clonotype was counted only a few times. This chain links TRBV28 with TRBJ1-2; D is possibly TRBD1 (6 bases). The V and J ends lost 3 bases and 1 base respectively, with 12 bases between them. The CDR3 totals 15 residues. Germline V CDR1 and CDR2: MDHEN, SYDVKM. The CDR3 coding sequence is TGTGCCAGCAGTTTCTGGGGGGCTTTTAACTATGGCTACACCTTC. It translates to CASSFWGAFNYGYTF.

This chain connects TRBV10-3 to TRBJ2-1; weak D call: TRBD2 (5 bases). Germline V lookup: CDR1 ENHRY, CDR2 SYGVKD. Trimming removed 7 bases at V and 7 bases at J, with 14 bases between. The CDR3 is made up of 13 amino acids. The DNA of the CDR3 is TGTGCCATCACGGACTTAGGAGGAAATGAGCAGTTCTTC. Translating it yields CAITDLGGNEQFF.